This T cell receptor beta chain was sequenced in a study of PD-L1 blockade in urothelial cancer. Study context: Blood was evaluated 3 weeks (second dose) and 6 weeks after therapy began.

V shed 8 bases, J shed 4 bases, and the junction held 11 bases outside the gene matches. This CDR3 has 15 residues. In germline, CDR1 is KGHSH, CDR2 LQKENI. Time point here: pretreatment peripheral blood. Added to each PCR by spiking were synthetic TCR analog templates. Sequenced by immunoSEQ multiplex PCR; TCRdb stores in-frame clones only, minus some. The data hold 90,000 or so clones, with around 87% observed a single time. The rearrangement joins TRBV18 to TRBJ2-5; 9 positions agree with TRBD1. The sequence was collected from a man aged 55-75 years with urothelial cancer. Here the sequenced sample was PBMCs, taken around atezolizumab (anti-PD-L1) treatment. The CDR3 loop is CASTYTGGSRETQYF. CDR3 in DNA: TGTGCCAGCACTTATACAGGGGGCTCACGAGAGACCCAGTACTTC.